This T cell receptor beta chain was recorded in a study of CD8+ T cells in alopecia areata. The wider study: Those patients who were treated received oral tofacitinib, which was given at 5 to 10 mg twice daily for moderate-to-severe alopecia areata.

Specified treatment: oral pan-JAK inhibitor, 5-10 mg twice daily. Individuals with alopecia areata gave both lesional scalp punch biopsies and peripheral blood for collection. Extraction of RNA preceded its reverse transcription into cDNA, which served as the sequencing template. Measured with immunoSEQ multiplex PCR; TCRdb has only the in-frame clones, and not every one. The sample records about 180,000 clones, 50% to 75% being singletons. Study outcomes and limitations: Many expanded lesional clones persisted during tofacitinib (in both scalp and blood). Association of baseline CD8+ expansion with response is uncertain owing to one nonresponder.

As regards this clone: The antigen is not known.

The CDR3 is 14 residues long. V dropped 4 bases and J dropped 0 bases, with 7 bases sitting between them. Germline V gene lookup returns CDR1 MGHRA and CDR2 YSYEKL. The receptor was derived from a human donor with alopecia areata. The rearrangement links TRBV4-1 to TRBJ2-1, with D perhaps TRBD2 (5 bases). Sample: CD4+ T cells sorted from blood, taken at approximately week 60, from a patient treated with tofacitinib. In DNA, the CDR3 is TGCGCCAGCAGCCTAGCGCCCTCCTACAATGAGCAGTTCTTC. It specifies CASSLAPSYNEQFF.